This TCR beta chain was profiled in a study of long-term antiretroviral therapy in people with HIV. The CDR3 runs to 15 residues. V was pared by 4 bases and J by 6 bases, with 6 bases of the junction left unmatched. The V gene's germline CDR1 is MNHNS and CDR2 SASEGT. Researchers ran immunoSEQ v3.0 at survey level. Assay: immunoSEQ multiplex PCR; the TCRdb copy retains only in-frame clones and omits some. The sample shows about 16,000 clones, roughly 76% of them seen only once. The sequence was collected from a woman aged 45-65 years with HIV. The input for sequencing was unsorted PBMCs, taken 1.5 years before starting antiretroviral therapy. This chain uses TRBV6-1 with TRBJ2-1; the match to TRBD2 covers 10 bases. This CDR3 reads CASSGMGLASNEQFF. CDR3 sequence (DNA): TGTGCCAGCAGTGGTATGGGACTAGCGAGCAATGAGCAGTTCTTC.